The 15 T cell receptor beta chains below were found in one sample sequenced in a study of shared clonotypes between healthy human individuals. Using immunoSEQ multiplex PCR, the repertoire was profiled, and TCRdb retains in-frame clones only, with some absent. Of approximately 2.5 million clones detected, more than 90% appear once; the ten largest clones hold about 0.13%. The sample comprised naive CD4+ T cells sorted from blood. Subset noted: CD45RA+ positively selected. These receptors all stem from a man in his late teens or twenties in good health.

The chain links TRBV10-3 to TRBJ2-7, with TRBD1 matching 9 bases. Germline loops: CDR1 ENHRY, CDR2 SYGVKD. V lost 10 bases and J lost 5; bases outside the gene matches: 9. This CDR3 is 13 amino acids long. The DNA of the CDR3 is TGTGCCACTTGGGACAGGGTGATTCACGAGCAGTACTTC. Its protein is CATWDRVIHEQYF.

This clone showed up just once. The gene calls are TRBV7-6 and TRBJ2-2; 7 bases fit TRBD1. CDR1 and CDR2 from the germline V gene are SGHVS and FNYEAQ. This CDR3 is built from 16 residues. V shed 4 bases and J 3 bases; nucleotides not matched to a gene: 8. The CDR3 region has the DNA TGTGCCAGCAGCTCCCGACAGGGTTCGGACACCGGGGAGCTGTTTTTT. Amino acids: CASSSRQGSDTGELFF.

This sequence joins TRBV14 and TRBJ1-2; TRBD1 might be the D (5 bases). The V gene's germline CDR1 is SGHDN and CDR2 FVKESK. The length of the CDR3 is 14 residues. V was clipped by 0 bases and J by 4 bases, with 9 bases between them. CDR3 sequence (DNA): TGTGCCAGCAGCCAAGACAGGGCCCCCTATGGCTACACCTTC. It encodes CASSQDRAPYGYTF.

This chain links TRBV7-3 with TRBJ2-5, with a tentative D call TRBD1 (5 bases). Between the trimmed V and J ends, which lost 6 bases and 8 bases, there was a span of 13 bases. Germline V gene data show CDR1 as SGHTA and CDR2 as FQGTGA. CDR3 length equals 12 residues. This chain's CDR3 is CASRDGRGTQYF. The CDR3 DNA sequence: TGTGCCAGCAGGGACGGTAGGGGAACCCAGTACTTC.

The V call is TRBV6-6, the J call TRBJ1-1; D is undetermined. CDR1 is MNHNY and CDR2 is SVGAGI in the germline V gene (reference sequence). CDR3 size: 13 residues. Trimming removed 8 bases from V and 1 base from J, with 11 bases in between. The DNA of the CDR3 is TGTGCCAGCTTTGGCCTCCAGAACACTGAAGCTTTCTTT. It codes for CASFGLQNTEAFF.

The rearrangement links TRBV4-1 to TRBJ1-4, with 8 bases matching TRBD1. The J segment lost 7 bases and the V segment lost 0 bases, leaving 4 bases of the junction unmatched. CDR1 MGHRA and CDR2 YSYEKL come from the germline V gene. The CDR3 has 15 amino acids. This CDR3 reads CASSQEQGVGEKLFF. The CDR3, as DNA: TGCGCCAGCAGCCAAGAACAGGGGGTGGGTGAAAAACTGTTTTTT.

The chain joins TRBV6-4 to TRBJ2-5, with 12 nucleotides matching TRBD2. This CDR3 is built from 20 residues. V shed 0 bases and J 6 bases; nucleotides not matched to a gene: 17. Looked up from germline, CDR1 is MRHNA and CDR2 is SNTAGT. The chain's CDR3 is CASSDSWSWASGGAGKTQYF. The CDR3 coding sequence is TGTGCCAGCAGTGACTCGTGGTCCTGGGCTAGCGGGGGGGCAGGCAAGACCCAGTACTTC.

The rearrangement joins TRBV9 to TRBJ2-3; 11 bases are shared with TRBD2. Germline lookup yields CDR1 SGDLS and CDR2 YYNGEE. Trimming took 3 bases from V and 2 from J; bases not matched to a gene: 5. This CDR3 contains 16 residues. The CDR3, as DNA: TGTGCCAGCAGCGGGACTAGCGGGTTCCCCACAGATACGCAGTATTTT. This gives the protein CASSGTSGFPTDTQYF.

This rearrangement joins TRBV2 to TRBJ2-1, with D perhaps TRBD1 (5 bases). V was trimmed by 6 bases and J by 3 bases, leaving 9 bases between them. Germline CDR1 and CDR2: SNHLY and FYNNEI. The CDR3 consists of 13 residues. The chain's CDR3 is CASRGPSYNEQFF. DNA for the CDR3: TGTGCCAGCAGGGGGCCCAGCTACAATGAGCAGTTCTTC.

The chain uses TRBV19 and TRBJ2-5, with a tentative D call TRBD1 (6 bases). This CDR3 has 14 amino acids. Germline CDR1 reads LNHDA; CDR2 reads SQIVND (reference sequence). Trimming left V 6 bases short and J 5 bases short, with 16 bases between. CDR3 protein: CASSDPGVTETQYF. The CDR3 coding sequence is TGTGCCAGTAGCGATCCAGGGGTAACGGAGACCCAGTACTTC.

The rearrangement joins TRBV30 to TRBJ2-5; TRBD1 agrees at 7 bases. The V segment lost 4 bases and the J segment 4 bases; nucleotides outside the gene matches: 6. Germline V gene lookup returns CDR1 GTSNPN and CDR2 SVGIG (reference sequence). There are 13 residues in the CDR3. The DNA of the CDR3 is TGTGCCTGGAAATCGACAGGGAGAGAGACCCAGTACTTC. As protein: CAWKSTGRETQYF.

This clone was counted a single time. V and J are TRBV5-1 and TRBJ2-2; 7 bases are a match to TRBD1. The CDR3 consists of 16 residues. After removal of 2 bases from V and 4 bases from J, the junction contained 8 bases not matched to a gene. Per germline, CDR1 SGHRS and CDR2 YFSETQ. The CDR3 reads CASSFSGAGGTGELFF. The CDR3 nucleotides are TGCGCCAGCAGCTTTTCAGGGGCAGGGGGCACCGGGGAGCTGTTTTTT.

The V and J genes are TRBV5-1 and TRBJ2-2, with 9 bases that match TRBD1. The germline V gene has CDR1 SGHRS and CDR2 YFSETQ. CDR3 size: 14 residues. V lost 5 bases and J lost 4; bases outside the gene matches: 3. DNA for the CDR3: TGCGCCAGCAGGGGACAGGGTTCCACCGGGGAGCTGTTTTTT. Its translation: CASRGQGSTGELFF. Full variable domain (missing parts from reference TRBV5-1 and TRBJ2-2): KAGVTQTPRYLIKTRGQQVTLSCSPISGHRSVSWYQQTPGQGLQFLFEYFSETQRNKGNFPGRFSGRQFSNSRSEMNVSTLELGDSALYLCASRGQGSTGELFFGEGSRLTVL.

The chain joins TRBV10-1 to TRBJ2-7, with D unresolved. CDR3 length equals 13 residues. Trimming left V 2 bases short and J 3 bases short, with 8 bases between. Germline loops: CDR1 WNHNN, CDR2 SYGVQD (reference sequence). The CDR3 nucleotides read TGCGCCAGCAGTGAGGCCAGGAGCTACGAGCAGTACTTC. This codes for CASSEARSYEQYF.

This clone is a singleton in its sample. This rearrangement joins TRBV5-1 to TRBJ2-7; D tentatively reads TRBD1 or TRBD2 (6 bases each). Germline V gene lookup returns CDR1 SGHRS and CDR2 YFSETQ. V was shortened by 5 bases and J by 3 bases, with 15 bases between the two germline ends. The CDR3 is 14 amino acids. The CDR3 DNA reads TGCGCCAGCAGTTTTAACCGGGGGCACTACGAGCAGTACTTC. It codes for CASSFNRGHYEQYF.